Only one count was recorded for the clone carrying this T cell receptor beta chain. The antigen is unknown. This specimen comes from a study of CD8+ T cells in alopecia areata. RNA was isolated and reverse transcribed to cDNA, the sequencing template. The repertoire was sequenced with immunoSEQ multiplex PCR; TCRdb's copy has only in-frame clones and lacks some. The table includes about 64,000 clones, roughly 46% detected once. Study findings and constraints: Compared with normal scalp, lesional scalp had higher clonality and more expanded CD8+ clones.

Peripheral blood and lesional scalp punch biopsies were taken from alopecia areata patients. The specimen was NKG2D-low CD8+ T cells sorted from blood. The clonotype was recovered from a human donor with alopecia areata.

The DNA for the CDR3 is TGTGCCAGCAGCTTACGACTGGACTATGGCTACACCTTC. Residues: CASSLRLDYGYTF. The chain uses TRBV7-6 and TRBJ1-2, with D hard to call. Germline CDR1 reads SGHVS; CDR2 reads FNYEAQ. This CDR3 region has 13 residues. V lost 2 bases and J 3 bases, leaving 7 bases between the germline ends.